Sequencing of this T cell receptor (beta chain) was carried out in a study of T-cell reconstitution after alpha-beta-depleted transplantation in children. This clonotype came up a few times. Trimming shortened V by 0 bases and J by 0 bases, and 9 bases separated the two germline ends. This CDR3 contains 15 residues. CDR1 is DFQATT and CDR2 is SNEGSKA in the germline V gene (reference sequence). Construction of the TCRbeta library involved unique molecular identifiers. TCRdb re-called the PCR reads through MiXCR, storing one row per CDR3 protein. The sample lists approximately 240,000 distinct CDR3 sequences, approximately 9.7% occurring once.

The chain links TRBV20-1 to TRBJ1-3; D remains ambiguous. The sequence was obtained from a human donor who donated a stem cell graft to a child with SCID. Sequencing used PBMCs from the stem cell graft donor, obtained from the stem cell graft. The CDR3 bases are TGCAGTGCTAGAGATAGCAGCCTCTCTGGAAACACCATATATTTT. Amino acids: CSARDSSLSGNTIYF.